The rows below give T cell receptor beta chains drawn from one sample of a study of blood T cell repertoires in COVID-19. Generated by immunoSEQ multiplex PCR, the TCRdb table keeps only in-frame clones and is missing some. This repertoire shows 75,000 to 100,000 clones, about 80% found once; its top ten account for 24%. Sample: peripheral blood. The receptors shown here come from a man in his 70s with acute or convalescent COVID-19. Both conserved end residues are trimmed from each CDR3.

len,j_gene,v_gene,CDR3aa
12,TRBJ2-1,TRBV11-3,ASSVSGTYNEQF
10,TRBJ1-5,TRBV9,ASGDSNQPQH
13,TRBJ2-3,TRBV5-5,ASSSDPGGTDTQY
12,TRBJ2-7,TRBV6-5,ASSPPGQGSEQY
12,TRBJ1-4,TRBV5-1,ASSIQGRNEKLF
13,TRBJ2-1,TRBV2,ASSEAASWRTDTF
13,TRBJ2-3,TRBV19,ASSSLAGVIDTQY
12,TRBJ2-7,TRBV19,ASRIGQGVYEQY
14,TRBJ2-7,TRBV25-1,ASSEFTGTGTYEQY
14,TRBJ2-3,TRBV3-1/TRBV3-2,ASSRLTSGSWDTQY
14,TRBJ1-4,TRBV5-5,ASSRLGGGTNEKLF
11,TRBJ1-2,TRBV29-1,SVEVGGRLSYT
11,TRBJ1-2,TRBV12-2,ASRPGQSYGYT
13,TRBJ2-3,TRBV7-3,ASSTGAHGIDTQY
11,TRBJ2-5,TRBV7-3,ASSPTGSETQY
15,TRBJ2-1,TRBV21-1,ASSKYYSIRRIYEQF
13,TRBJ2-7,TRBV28,ASSPRTSGRYEQY
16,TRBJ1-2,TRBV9,ASSVASQGGTTNYGYT
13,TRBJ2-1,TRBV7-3,ASSLQGREYNEQF
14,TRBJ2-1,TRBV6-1,ASSEGGGWDPWAQF
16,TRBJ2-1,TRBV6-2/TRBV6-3,ASSFDTFGTSGIGEQF
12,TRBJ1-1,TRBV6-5,ASSLGQLNTEAF
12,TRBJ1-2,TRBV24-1,ATSDLDSPGGYT
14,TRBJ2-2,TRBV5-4,ASSLGAGGHTGELF
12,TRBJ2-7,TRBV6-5,ASSYSRGSYEQY
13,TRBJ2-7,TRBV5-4,ASSLGGGLLYEQY
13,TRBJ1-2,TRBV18,ASSPPSRANYGYT
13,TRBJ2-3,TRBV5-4,ASSLVLARTDTQY
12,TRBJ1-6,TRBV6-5,ASSPPQENSPLH
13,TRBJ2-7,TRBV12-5,ASGLVPRGTYEQY
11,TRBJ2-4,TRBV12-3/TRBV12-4,ASRRGMENIQY
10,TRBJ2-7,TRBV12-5,ASGLDQGKQY
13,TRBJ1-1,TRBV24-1,ATSDRPDRGAEAF
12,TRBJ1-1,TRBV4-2,ASSRDKDYTEAF
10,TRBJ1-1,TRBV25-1,ASSVGTGPAF
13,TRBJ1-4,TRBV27,ASSFHLERSEKLF
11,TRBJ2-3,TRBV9,ASSVDSTDTQY